One sample yielded the 9 T cell receptor beta chains listed below, sequenced in a study of blood T cell repertoires in COVID-19. The table came from immunoSEQ multiplex PCR; TCRdb's copy has only in-frame clones and leaves some out. The repertoire holds about 91,000 clones, with about 77% as singletons. Sequenced material: peripheral blood. These receptors all come from a woman over 75 with acute or convalescent COVID-19.

This chain joins TRBV12-3 or TRBV12-4 and TRBJ2-1; 8 bases fit TRBD1. The CDR3 is 13 amino acids. J lost 7 bases, V lost 5 bases, and 4 bases had no gene match. CDR3 residues: CASSGRGPNEQFF. The DNA for the CDR3 is TGTGCCAGCAGTGGCAGGGGGCCTAATGAGCAGTTCTTC.

The V gene is TRBV11-2, the J gene TRBJ1-6, with 9 bases identical to TRBD1. This CDR3 has 15 amino acids. V was clipped by 5 bases and J by 8 bases; unmatched bases: 7. The V gene's germline CDR1 is SGHAT and CDR2 FQNNGV. CDR3 nucleotide sequence: TGTGCCAGCAGCATAAACAGGGGGCTGGATTCACCCCTCCACTTT. It yields the protein CASSINRGLDSPLHF. Combining the CDR3 with reference TRBV11-2 and TRBJ1-6 gives the whole variable domain EAGVAQSPRYKIIEKRQSVAFWCNPISGHATLYWYQQILGQGPKLLIQFQNNGVVDDSQLPKDRFSAERLKGVDSTLKIQPAKLEDSAVYLCASSINRGLDSPLHFGNGTRLTVT.

V and J are TRBV2 and TRBJ1-4; perhaps TRBD1 as D (5 bases). The germline gives CDR1 SNHLY, CDR2 FYNNEI. Trimming removed 3 bases at V and 8 bases at J, with 13 bases between. CDR3 size: 14 residues. CDR3 DNA sequence: TGTGCCAGCAGTGAGGCAGGGCCTGACGAAAAACTGTTTTTT. Protein: CASSEAGPDEKLFF.

DNA of the CDR3: TGTGCCAGCAGTTTCCAACAGGGTGAGGGAGACACCATATATTTT. It codes for CASSFQQGEGDTIYF. This rearrangement joins TRBV28 to TRBJ1-3; tentatively, D is TRBD1 (6 bases). The CDR3 is 15 amino acids. The V end was cut by 3 bases, the J end by 8 bases, with 17 bases between. Germline V lookup: CDR1 MDHEN, CDR2 SYDVKM.

The V gene is TRBV18, the J gene TRBJ2-3; TRBD2 matches at 11 bases. The CDR3 spans 16 residues. Germline CDR1 reads KGHSH; CDR2 reads LQKENI. The ends lost 4 bases at V and 5 bases at J; junction bases unmatched: 8. In nucleotides, the CDR3 is TGTGCCAGCTCACGGGAACTAGCGGGAGCGGAAGATACGCAGTATTTT. This gives the protein CASSRELAGAEDTQYF. The full variable domain, completed using reference TRBV18 and TRBJ2-3, is NAGVMQNPRHLVRRRGQEARLRCSPMKGHSHVYWYRQLPEEGLKFMVYLQKENIIDESGMPKERFSAEFPKEGPSILRIQQVVRGDSAAYFCASSRELAGAEDTQYFGPGTRLTVL.

The V and J genes are TRBV27 and TRBJ1-1; 10 nucleotides line up with TRBD1. V was pared by 5 bases and J by 6 bases, with 3 bases of the junction left unmatched. The CDR3 is 13 amino acids. CDR1 is MNHEY and CDR2 is SMNVEV in the germline V gene (reference sequence). CDR3 coding DNA: TGTGCCAGCAGTAGACAGGGGGCCCCTGAAGCTTTCTTT. Translation gives CASSRQGAPEAFF.

The chain employs TRBV4-1 and TRBJ2-4; D is perhaps TRBD2 (6 bases). V was trimmed by 1 base and J by 2 bases, leaving 9 bases between them. The CDR3 spans 15 residues. Germline V gene sequence: CDR1 MGHRA, CDR2 YSYEKL. CDR3 protein: CASSQGEVTKNIQYF. CDR3 sequence (DNA): TGCGCCAGCAGCCAAGGGGAGGTGACCAAAAACATTCAGTACTTC.

CDR3 residues: CASTTGDTQYF. The CDR3 DNA reads TGTGCCTCAACGACGGGTGATACGCAGTATTTT. This sequence joins TRBV30 and TRBJ2-3; D is unresolved. Per germline, CDR1 GTSNPN and CDR2 SVGIG (reference sequence). V shed 7 bases and J shed 6 bases, with 11 bases lying between them. This CDR3 is built from 11 residues.

The V and J genes are TRBV5-6 and TRBJ1-4, with a weak D call TRBD1 (6 bases). Germline V lookup: CDR1 SGHDT, CDR2 YYEEEE. V was shortened by 0 bases and J by 0 bases, with 18 bases between the two germline ends. This CDR3 is built from 19 residues. The CDR3 reads CASSLVAGEGIATNEKLFF. DNA for the CDR3: TGTGCCAGCAGCTTGGTGGCAGGGGAGGGGATTGCAACTAATGAAAAACTGTTTTTT.